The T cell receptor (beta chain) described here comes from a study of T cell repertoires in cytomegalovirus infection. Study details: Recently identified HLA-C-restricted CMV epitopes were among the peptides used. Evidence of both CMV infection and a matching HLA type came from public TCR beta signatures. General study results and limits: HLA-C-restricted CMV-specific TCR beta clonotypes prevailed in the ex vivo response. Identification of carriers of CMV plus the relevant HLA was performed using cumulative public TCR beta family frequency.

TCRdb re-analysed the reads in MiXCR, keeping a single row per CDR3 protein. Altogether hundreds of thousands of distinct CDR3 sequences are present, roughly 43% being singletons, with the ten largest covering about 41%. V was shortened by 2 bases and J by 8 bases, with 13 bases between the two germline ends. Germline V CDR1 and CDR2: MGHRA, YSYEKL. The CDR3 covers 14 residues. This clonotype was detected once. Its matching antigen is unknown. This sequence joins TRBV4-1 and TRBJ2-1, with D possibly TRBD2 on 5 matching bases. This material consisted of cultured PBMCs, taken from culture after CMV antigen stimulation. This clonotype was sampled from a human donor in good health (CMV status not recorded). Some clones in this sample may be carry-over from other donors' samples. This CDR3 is CASSQTQLVDEQFF. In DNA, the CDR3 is TGCGCCAGCAGCCAAACACAACTAGTCGATGAGCAGTTCTTC.